This TCR beta chain was sequenced in a study of CD8 T cells in Susac syndrome. For the study at large: Among the Susac syndrome patients sequenced, over 5 had active disease and eight or nine were in remission. When blood was drawn, patients with Susac syndrome were on intravenous immunoglobulin alone, on corticosteroids, or therapy-naive.

A quantity of about 0.5 to 1 ug RNA underwent reverse transcription using random hexamers. The TCR beta CDR3 was amplified by immunoSEQ multiplex PCR across 54 Vbeta, 13 Jbeta. TCRdb fed the immunoSEQ multiplex PCR reads into MiXCR, producing one record per CDR3 protein. The table includes about 140,000 distinct CDR3 sequences, around 95% detected once. Germline assignment: CDR1 SQVTM and CDR2 ANQGSEA. The CDR3 sequence is 15 residues long. V lost 4 bases and J 0 bases, leaving 13 bases between the germline ends. This receptor was identified in a human donor with Susac syndrome. Sample: CD4+ T cells from PBMCs. The chain uses TRBV29-1 and TRBJ2-1, with no clear D. The CDR3 DNA is TGCAGCGTTGTTTGGCTGGCTAACTCCTACAATGAGCAGTTCTTC. Translated: CSVVWLANSYNEQFF.